Listed below are T cell receptor beta chains from one sample, sequenced in a study of blood T cell repertoires in COVID-19. Profiled with immunoSEQ multiplex PCR; TCRdb holds only in-frame clones, not every one. The repertoire includes 65,000 to 90,000 clones, about nine tenths of them detected once, and more than 5.5% sits in the top ten. The material sequenced was peripheral blood. Receptors originate from an elderly woman with acute or convalescent COVID-19. CDR3s include the opening cysteine and the closing phenylalanine or tryptophan. The D gene is left open where the match is weak. Some rows have no size entry. The others give once, few or many, or a class for an expanded clone.

v_gene	abundance	j_gene	d_gene	CDR3aa	CDR3nt
TRBV2	-	TRBJ1-5	-	CASSQDFNQPQHF	TGTGCCAGCTCACAGGATTTCAATCAGCCCCAGCATTTT
TRBV6-6	once	TRBJ1-1	-	CASSYSTDTQAFF	TGTGCCAGCAGTTACTCGACAGATACGCAAGCTTTCTTT
TRBV3-1/TRBV3-2	-	TRBJ2-1	TRBD2	CASSHILGGSRISYNEQFF	TGTGCCAGCAGCCACATCCTGGGAGGGTCCCGCATCTCCTACAATGAGCAGTTCTTC
TRBV19	few	TRBJ1-6	-	CASSAGVPNSPLHF	TGTGCCAGTAGTGCAGGGGTCCCGAATTCACCCCTCCACTTT
TRBV28	-	TRBJ1-5	TRBD1	CASRPTGGEPQHF	TGTGCCAGCAGACCGACAGGGGGTGAGCCCCAGCATTTT
TRBV20-1	-	TRBJ2-5	-	CSASPIGRETQYF	TGCAGTGCTAGTCCCATAGGGAGGGAGACCCAGTACTTC
TRBV10-1	-	TRBJ1-5	TRBD1	CASIPGTGSQPQHF	TGCGCCAGCATCCCCGGGACAGGGAGTCAGCCCCAGCATTTT
TRBV27	-	TRBJ2-7	-	CASSNSGRYEQYF	TGTGCCAGCAGTAATAGCGGTCGCTACGAGCAGTACTTC
TRBV5-1	-	TRBJ1-1	-	CASSLTGLMNTEAFF	TGCGCCAGCAGCTTGACAGGGCTAATGAACACTGAAGCTTTCTTT
TRBV21-1	few	TRBJ2-2	-	CASSRQAKADRELFF	TGTGCCAGCAGCAGACAGGCCAAGGCCGACCGGGAGCTGTTTTTT
TRBV19	-	TRBJ2-2	-	CASTPGTNTGELFF	TGTGCCAGTACCCCTGGGACAAACACCGGGGAGCTGTTTTTT
TRBV27	few	TRBJ2-7	TRBD1	CASSPTGTGLYEQYF	TGTGCCAGCAGTCCAACCGGGACAGGCTTGTACGAGCAGTACTTC
TRBV16	-	TRBJ1-2	TRBD1	CASSQLQGNGGYTF	TGTGCCAGCAGCCAATTACAGGGGAACGGTGGCTACACCTTC
TRBV6-1	-	TRBJ1-3	-	CASSEYSGGRVGNTIYF	TGTGCCAGCAGTGAATATTCTGGCGGGAGAGTTGGAAACACCATATATTTT
TRBV2	once	TRBJ1-3	-	CASSFLAQGNTIYF	TGTGCCAGCAGTTTCCTGGCCCAAGGAAACACCATATATTTT
TRBV15	-	TRBJ1-3	TRBD1	CATRRDRSSGNTIYF	TGTGCCACCAGGAGGGACAGGAGCTCTGGAAACACCATATATTTT
TRBV27	-	TRBJ2-7	TRBD2	CASSSTRLAGEYEQYF	TGTGCCAGCAGTTCTACCCGACTAGCGGGAGAGTACGAGCAGTACTTC
TRBV6-5	-	TRBJ1-1	-	CASSGRGLSVTEAFF	TGTGCCAGCAGCGGGAGGGGTCTTTCAGTAACTGAAGCTTTCTTT
TRBV18	-	TRBJ2-3	TRBD1	CASSPGRTGRSTDTQYF	TGTGCCAGCTCACCGGGCAGGACAGGGCGAAGCACAGATACGCAGTATTTT
TRBV6-5	-	TRBJ1-1	-	CASSYSRGGNTEAFF	TGTGCCAGCAGTTACTCGCGGGGCGGCAACACTGAAGCTTTCTTT
TRBV7-6	-	TRBJ1-5	-	CASSLDRGSNQPQHF	TGTGCCAGCAGCTTAGATAGGGGAAGCAATCAGCCCCAGCATTTT
TRBV30	-	TRBJ2-1	-	CAWSWGRYNEQFF	TGTGCCTGGAGTTGGGGGAGGTACAATGAGCAGTTCTTC
TRBV10-3	-	TRBJ2-7	TRBD1	CATESRDRSYEQYF	TGTGCCACCGAATCTCGGGACAGGAGCTACGAGCAGTACTTC
TRBV7-2	few	TRBJ2-3	-	CASSLPDTQYF	TGTGCCAGCAGCCTCCCGGATACGCAGTATTTT
TRBV2	few	TRBJ2-5	-	CASSERRQETQYF	TGTGCCAGCAGTGAAAGGAGGCAAGAGACCCAGTACTTC
TRBV2	-	TRBJ2-2	-	CASRGPRQSGELFF	TGTGCCAGCAGGGGCCCAAGGCAGAGCGGGGAGCTGTTTTTT
TRBV15	-	TRBJ2-1	TRBD2	CATSREAGGPIEQFF	TGTGCCACCAGCAGAGAGGCGGGAGGGCCTATTGAGCAGTTCTTC
TRBV2	-	TRBJ1-4	TRBD1	CASSDTGDITNEKLFF	TGTGCCAGCAGTGATACAGGGGACATAACTAATGAAAAACTGTTTTTT
TRBV9	-	TRBJ2-3	TRBD2	CASSVDTGGHTDTQYF	TGTGCCAGCAGCGTAGACACGGGGGGTCATACAGATACGCAGTATTTT
TRBV6-5	-	TRBJ2-7	-	CASSYRGSYEQYF	TGTGCCAGCAGTTACAGGGGGTCCTACGAGCAGTACTTC
TRBV7-9	-	TRBJ1-1	-	CASSLRTENTEAFF	TGTGCCAGCAGCTTAAGGACAGAAAACACTGAAGCTTTCTTT
TRBV1	-	TRBJ2-1	-	CTSSQTRRPCNNSPGNEQFF	TGCACCAGCAGCCAGACGAGGAGACCATGCAATAACTCGCCCGGCAATGAGCAGTTCTTC
TRBV6-5	-	TRBJ1-1	-	CASSIQQENTEAFF	TGTGCCAGCAGTATACAACAGGAAAACACTGAAGCTTTCTTT
TRBV2	few	TRBJ1-5	-	CASSETRGADQPQHF	TGTGCCAGCAGTGAAACCAGGGGCGCAGATCAGCCCCAGCATTTT
TRBV9	-	TRBJ2-7	-	CASSPRTGTQSEQYF	TGTGCCAGCAGCCCCCGAACAGGGACACAGTCAGAGCAGTACTTC
TRBV7-9	-	TRBJ1-2	-	CASSPSFGGYANYGYTF	TGTGCCAGCAGCCCCAGCTTTGGAGGCTACGCTAACTATGGCTACACCTTC